This TCR beta chain emerged from a study of graft-versus-host responses after intestinal transplantation. Overall study context: Anti-thymocyte globulin induction preceded about 3 years of tacrolimus and steroid maintenance in all recipients.

General observations from the study: Individuals who had graft-donor T cell macrochimerism had allografts that showed high graft-versus-host to host-versus-graft clonal ratios. Recipient marrow contained GvH clones, some of which appeared first in ileum or blood.

On this clone: Its antigen is as yet unknown.

The protocol was immunoSEQ multiplex PCR, while the TCRdb copy is restricted to in-frame clones and leaves out a portion. The sample has some 93,000 clones, about 91% seen once. This CDR3 spans 12 amino acids. The V gene's germline CDR1 is SGHRS and CDR2 YFSETQ. Trimming stripped 0 bases from V and 7 bases from J, with 7 bases between. The source material was unstimulated CD8+ T cells sorted from spleen or lymph node cells, sampled before intestinal transplant. V gene TRBV5-1 combines with J gene TRBJ1-1; no firm D call. The TCR was taken from a human donor who received an intestinal transplant. The CDR3 DNA reads as TGCGCCAGCAGCTTGGGCGGCATTGAAGCTTTCTTT. Amino acids: CASSLGGIEAFF.